This T cell receptor beta chain originates from a study of cytomegalovirus exposure and HLA in healthy donors. Study in general: The same platform used for the approximately 670 first-cohort repertoires was also used for the 100 to 150 validation repertoires, as a later analysis reported.

Method: immunoSEQ multiplex PCR; TCRdb's copy keeps in-frame clones and lacks some. The table shows 150,000 to 200,000 clones, with roughly 86% occurring only once. Separate from the approximately 670-subject first cohort was the 120-subject validation cohort, to which the donors belonged. Notes on the study in general: Cytomegalovirus status was reportedly diagnosed by the classifier with high sensitivity and specificity. Many donors carried some public TCRs, although rarity characterized most TCR sequences.

Details on this clone: Its specificity is not known.

The CDR3 runs 14 residues. Germline V gives CDR1 MNHNY, CDR2 SVGAGI (reference sequence). Trimming removed 6 bases from V and 0 bases from J, with 10 bases in between. Material: PBMCs. The TCR sequence derives from a man younger than 35 in good health and CMV-seropositive. The rearrangement links TRBV6-6 to TRBJ2-3; the D is unclear. CDR3 in DNA: TGTGCCAGCAGCGGGTTGGTTAGCACAGATACGCAGTATTTT. Its protein product is CASSGLVSTDTQYF.